The rows below give T cell receptor beta chains drawn from one sample of a study of T-cell reconstitution after alpha-beta-depleted transplantation in children. TCRdb used MiXCR to reprocess the PCR reads, holding one entry per CDR3 protein. Among 190,000 or so distinct CDR3 sequences, roughly 15% were seen once, and the ten largest hold 13%. The material was PBMCs from the stem cell graft donor, obtained from the stem cell graft. The source is a human donor who donated a stem cell graft to a child with acute lymphoblastic leukemia. CDR3s include the opening cysteine and the closing phenylalanine or tryptophan. The D gene is left open where the match is weak. Only part of the rows carry a size: once, few, many, or a class if the clone is expanded.

V,size,J,D,DNA,CDR3
TRBV28,many,TRBJ2-3,.,TGTGCCAGCAGTTCTGTTGGAGCTTCAGATACGCAGTATTTT,CASSSVGASDTQYF
TRBV18,many,TRBJ2-1,TRBD2,TGTGCCAGCTCATCTGGACTAGCTTCTATCAATGAGCAGTTCTTC,CASSSGLASINEQFF
TRBV20-1,few,TRBJ2-1,TRBD2,TGCAGTGCCCCCGGGACTAGCAGGTACAATGAGCAGTTCTTC,CSAPGTSRYNEQFF
TRBV7-9,many,TRBJ1-4,.,TGTGCCAGCAGGAGGGGGGAGTCAAAACTGTTTTTT,CASRRGESKLFF
TRBV28,many,TRBJ1-1,TRBD1,TGTGCCAGCACCCCCGTGTACGACAGGGGAGGTACTGAAGCTTTCTTT,CASTPVYDRGGTEAFF
TRBV24-1,.,TRBJ2-1,TRBD2,TGTGCCACCAGTGATCCGGCCTTTTCCGGGACTAGCGGGAAGGGGTACAATGAGCAGTTCTTC,CATSDPAFSGTSGKGYNEQFF
TRBV6-5,few,TRBJ2-7,TRBD2,TGTGCCAGCAGTTACGTGCGGACTAGCGGGAGACGCGAGCAGTACTTC,CASSYVRTSGRREQYF
TRBV18,many,TRBJ1-1,.,TGTGCCAGCTCCCCAAGCACCGTAACTGAAGCTTTCTTT,CASSPSTVTEAFF
TRBV5-1,.,TRBJ2-1,.,TGCGCCAGCAGCTTGGCTCCCATCGCGGGGGCGGCCAGCTCCTACAATGAGCAGTTCTTC,CASSLAPIAGAASSYNEQFF
TRBV11-2,many,TRBJ1-6,.,TGTGCCAGCAGCTCCTATCGGGGGTCCCGGAGGAGGAATTCACCCCTCCACTTT,CASSSYRGSRRRNSPLHF
TRBV5-1,many,TRBJ2-1,TRBD2,TGCGCCAGCAGCTCTCAAACTAGCGGCAATGAGCAGTTCTTC,CASSSQTSGNEQFF
TRBV29-1,many,TRBJ2-3,.,TGCAGCGTTGTTGGGACGGGTGGGCATCCCACAGATACGCAGTATTTT,CSVVGTGGHPTDTQYF
TRBV18,few,TRBJ2-7,.,TGTGCCAGCTCACCAACCCGGGACGAGCAGTACTTC,CASSPTRDEQYF
TRBV5-1,.,TRBJ2-5,.,TGCGCCAGCAGCTTGGACATAGAAGAGACCCAGTACTTC,CASSLDIEETQYF
TRBV3-1,few,TRBJ2-1,.,TGTGCCAGCAGCTTAAGTGTGGATTCTAGCGTCAATGAGCAGTTCTTC,CASSLSVDSSVNEQFF
TRBV6-5,many,TRBJ2-7,TRBD2,TGTGCCAGCAGTTACCATGGGACTAGCGGGAGAAGATCCCACGAGCAGTACTTC,CASSYHGTSGRRSHEQYF
TRBV4-1,many,TRBJ2-3,TRBD2,TGCGCCAGCAGCCCGACAGCGGGACGGAGAAGCACAGATACGCAGTATTTT,CASSPTAGRRSTDTQYF
TRBV7-9,few,TRBJ1-2,.,TGTGCCAGCAGCTCCTTGGAACAGTTTAACTATGGCTACACCTTC,CASSSLEQFNYGYTF
TRBV5-1,many,TRBJ2-1,.,TGCGCCAGCAGCTCGGAGGGCTCGCCCAATGAGCAGTTCTTC,CASSSEGSPNEQFF
TRBV24-1,many,TRBJ1-3,.,TGTGCCACCAGTGACCCTCGACAAGGAGCGGACACCATATATTTT,CATSDPRQGADTIYF
TRBV5-1,many,TRBJ2-3,TRBD1,TGCGCCAGCAGCGAAGGACAGGGGGGCGATACGCAGTATTTT,CASSEGQGGDTQYF
TRBV20-1,many,TRBJ2-3,TRBD2,TGCAGTGCTCGGCCTTTGGGACTAGCGGGAGGCACAGATACGCAGTATTTT,CSARPLGLAGGTDTQYF
TRBV4-1,many,TRBJ1-5,TRBD1,TGCGCCAGCAGCCAAGATGGGACAGGGGGCGGAAGTGTTCAGCCCCAGCATTTT,CASSQDGTGGGSVQPQHF
TRBV5-8,many,TRBJ1-1,TRBD1,TGTGCCAGCAGCTTCATGGCAGGGGGAAACACTGAAGCTTTCTTT,CASSFMAGGNTEAFF
TRBV2,many,TRBJ1-2,TRBD1,TGTGCCAGCAGTGACGACAGGGCGGCGGCAAACTATGGCTACACCTTC,CASSDDRAAANYGYTF
TRBV29-1,many,TRBJ2-3,TRBD1,TGCAGCGTTGAACAGGGGGAAAACACAGATACGCAGTATTTT,CSVEQGENTDTQYF
TRBV7-2,many,TRBJ1-4,.,TGTGCCAGCAGCTTAGCAGGCGGGGGGACTGAAAAACTGTTTTTT,CASSLAGGGTEKLFF
TRBV7-2,many,TRBJ2-7,.,TGTGCCAGCAGCTTGGTGTGGAGGGACGGCTACGAGCAGTACTTC,CASSLVWRDGYEQYF
TRBV4-1,many,TRBJ1-1,TRBD1,TGCGCCAGCAGCCGGACAGGGGGCGGAACTGAAGCTTTCTTT,CASSRTGGGTEAFF